The 26 T cell receptor beta chains listed next were all sequenced from one sample in a study of CD8 T cells in ankylosing spondylitis. TCRdb redid the calling of the 5' RACE reads with MiXCR, one entry per CDR3 protein. The repertoire has approximately 250,000 distinct CDR3 sequences, approximately 7.6% of them found once; the top ten carry roughly 4.9%. What was sequenced was blood, either unsorted or a sorted T cell fraction (not recorded which). Every receptor here comes from a female donor with ankylosing spondylitis or in good health (not recorded which).

This clonotype was seen many times. The V and J genes are TRBV20-1 and TRBJ2-1; D is unclear. Germline CDR1 and CDR2: DFQATT and SNEGSKA (reference sequence). With 0 bases removed from V and 15 bases from J, the gap between germline ends came to 12 bases. The CDR3 contains 11 residues. The DNA of the CDR3 is TGCAGTGCTAGAGATCGAACCCTAAGGTTCTTC. Translation gives CSARDRTLRFF.

This clonotype was seen ten or more times. The gene calls are TRBV29-1 and TRBJ1-2; tentatively, D is TRBD1 (5 bases). Deletions cut 5 bases from V and 2 bases from J, with 12 bases between. In germline, CDR1 is SQVTM, CDR2 ANQGSEA. This CDR3 region has 13 residues. The CDR3 DNA reads TGCAGCGTTCCGGGGTGGGACAACTATGGCTACACCTTC. It translates to CSVPGWDNYGYTF. The variable domain in full, completed from reference TRBV29-1 and TRBJ1-2, reads SAVISQKPSRDICQRGTSLTIQCQVDSQVTMMFWYRQQPGQSLTLIATANQGSEATYESGFVIDKFPISRPNLTFSTLTVSNMSPEDSSIYLCSVPGWDNYGYTFGSGTRLTVV.

This clonotype was observed a handful of times. The chain joins TRBV2 to TRBJ1-5, with 7 bases lining up with TRBD1. J lost 3 bases, V lost 3 bases, and 5 bases had no gene match. Germline lookup yields CDR1 SNHLY and CDR2 FYNNEI. This CDR3 contains 15 residues. CDR3 amino acids: CASSDDRAFNQPQHF. In nucleotides, the CDR3 is TGTGCCAGCAGTGACGACAGGGCATTCAATCAGCCCCAGCATTTT.

This clonotype was found many times. The rearrangement uses TRBV7-9 and TRBJ2-7; 7 nucleotides align to TRBD1. This CDR3 spans 14 amino acids. Germline V gene data show CDR1 as SEHNR and CDR2 as FQNEAQ (reference sequence). Trimming removed 6 bases from V and 4 bases from J; junction bases left unmatched: 9. The CDR3, as DNA: TGTGCCAGCAGTGCCGGGACAGAGTTTTACGAGCAGTACTTC. Translation gives CASSAGTEFYEQYF.

At least ten counts were recorded for this clonotype. The chain employs TRBV19 and TRBJ2-6, with D perhaps matching TRBD2 (5 bases). The CDR3 sequence is 13 residues long. Germline CDR1 and CDR2: LNHDA and SQIVND (reference sequence). Trimming removed 7 bases at V and 1 base at J, with 5 bases between. The CDR3 protein is CASIASGANVLTF. As DNA, the CDR3 is TGTGCCAGTATAGCGTCTGGGGCCAACGTCCTGACTTTC. The whole variable domain, filled in from reference TRBV19 and TRBJ2-6, reads DGGITQSPKYLFRKEGQNVTLSCEQNLNHDAMYWYRQDPGQGLRLIYYSQIVNDFQKGDIAEGYSVSREKKESFPLTVTSAQKNPTAFYLCASIASGANVLTFGAGSRLTVL.

The table lists this clonotype with many counts. The gene calls are TRBV10-3 and TRBJ2-5, with TRBD1 matching 7 bases. With V trimmed by 11 bases and J by 3 bases, 12 bases remained unmatched. This CDR3 comprises 14 residues. The germline gives CDR1 ENHRY, CDR2 SYGVKD. CDR3 DNA: TGTGCCGTGGGGTCGGGACAGTGGAAAGAGACCCAGTACTTC. Translating it yields CAVGSGQWKETQYF.

This clonotype was recorded many times. The chain joins TRBV6-1 to TRBJ2-5; tentative D call: TRBD2 (5 bases). Trimming left V 6 bases short and J 3 bases short, with 23 bases between. This CDR3 comprises 17 residues. Germline lookup yields CDR1 MNHNS and CDR2 SASEGT. CDR3 loop: CASRWFGEGLGKETQYF. As DNA, the CDR3 is TGTGCCAGCAGGTGGTTCGGGGAAGGGTTGGGTAAAGAGACCCAGTACTTC.

This clonotype has ten or more counts. The chain carries TRBV12-3 or TRBV12-4 and TRBJ2-1; TRBD1 is a possible D gene (7 bases). Trimming pared 4 bases from V and 0 bases from J, leaving 16 bases between. This CDR3 has 17 amino acids. CDR3 nucleotide sequence: TGTGCCAGCAGTTCCTGGCGGGGACAGAGCTCCTACAATGAGCAGTTCTTC. It specifies CASSSWRGQSSYNEQFF.

This clonotype has a count of ten or more. The gene calls are TRBV28 and TRBJ2-1, with D maybe TRBD2 (5 bases). The CDR3 is 12 residues long. Germline assignment: CDR1 MDHEN and CDR2 SYDVKM. Trimming pared 4 bases from V and 9 bases from J, leaving 10 bases between. This chain's CDR3 is CASSYLSAEQFF. The DNA for the CDR3 is TGTGCCAGCAGTTATCTTAGCGCTGAGCAGTTCTTC.

This clonotype came up many times. This rearrangement joins TRBV12-3 or TRBV12-4 to TRBJ2-1; 9 bases fit TRBD2. CDR3 length: 15 residues. V lost 3 bases and J lost 6; bases outside the gene matches: 6. The CDR3 region has the DNA TGTGCCAGCAGTTTGGCGGGAGGGTCTCTCAATGAGCAGTTCTTC. Encoded protein: CASSLAGGSLNEQFF.

This clonotype has a single count. V is TRBV19 and J is TRBJ1-1; D may be TRBD1 (5 bases). Per germline, CDR1 LNHDA and CDR2 SQIVND (reference sequence). Trimming took off 0 bases at V and 8 bases at J, with 13 bases between the two ends. The CDR3 is 14 amino acids. The CDR3, as DNA: TGTGCCAGTAGTATAGAGGGGCGGCGGGGGGAAGCTTTCTTT. Translation gives CASSIEGRRGEAFF.

This clonotype was detected many times. The J gene is TRBJ2-1, the V gene TRBV29-1; D is unresolved. With 3 bases removed from V and 9 bases from J, the gap between germline ends came to 12 bases. The CDR3 length is 12 residues. Germline V gene sequence: CDR1 SQVTM, CDR2 ANQGSEA. The CDR3 protein is CSVEVLVGEQFF. CDR3 bases: TGCAGCGTTGAGGTTTTAGTCGGTGAGCAGTTCTTC.

This clonotype was recorded a few times. The CDR3 is CSVEDRTSGETQYF. CDR3 sequence (DNA): TGCAGCGTTGAAGATCGGACTAGCGGGGAGACCCAGTACTTC. The rearrangement uses TRBV29-1 and TRBJ2-5, with 11 bases lining up with TRBD2. After removal of 0 bases from V and 5 bases from J, the junction contained 2 bases not matched to a gene. This CDR3 is built from 14 residues. Per the germline V gene, CDR1 is SQVTM and CDR2 is ANQGSEA.

This clonotype was counted at least ten times. J is TRBJ1-1 and V is TRBV5-5; perhaps TRBD1 as D (6 bases). CDR1 SGHKS and CDR2 YYEKEE come from the germline V gene (reference sequence). The ends were cut back, 4 bases at V and 13 bases at J, with 20 bases in the middle. The CDR3 covers 13 residues. The CDR3 DNA sequence: TGTGCCAGCAGCAACAGGGTTGCCGGGAAGGGTTTCTTT. Translating it yields CASSNRVAGKGFF.

This clonotype was found many times. The rearrangement joins TRBV20-1 to TRBJ1-2; D not certain. CDR1 and CDR2 (germline): DFQATT, SNEGSKA (reference sequence). The V and J ends lost 0 bases and 2 bases respectively, with 31 bases between them. There are 21 residues in the CDR3. The DNA of the CDR3 is TGCAGTGCTAGAGATGCGGAGGGAAGGGATGGTGGGGATACCCTGAACTATGGCTACACCTTC. Protein: CSARDAEGRDGGDTLNYGYTF.

This clonotype was observed a few times. This rearrangement joins TRBV28 to TRBJ2-7; tentatively, D is TRBD2 (6 bases). Trimming took off 8 bases at V and 0 bases at J, with 17 bases between the two ends. CDR1 is MDHEN, CDR2 SYDVKM, per germline. The CDR3 is 15 amino acids. CDR3 residues: CASLPLAATSYEQYF. In DNA form, the CDR3 reads TGTGCCAGCCTCCCTTTAGCGGCCACCTCCTACGAGCAGTACTTC.

This clonotype was recorded at least ten times. The chain employs TRBV14 and TRBJ2-2, with 9 bases matching TRBD1. V shed 4 bases, J shed 6 bases, and the junction held 6 bases outside the gene matches. The CDR3 consists of 15 residues. In germline, CDR1 is SGHDN, CDR2 FVKESK. The chain's CDR3 is CASSLRQGVAGELFF. The CDR3 region has the DNA TGTGCCAGCAGCCTCCGACAGGGGGTCGCCGGGGAGCTGTTTTTT.

This clonotype was counted many times. The chain combines TRBV24-1 with TRBJ1-1, with TRBD1 as a possible D gene (5 bases). Germline-derived CDR1 and CDR2 are KGHDR and SFDVKD. V was shortened by 4 bases and J by 1 base, with 15 bases between the two germline ends. This CDR3 contains 16 residues. The CDR3 here is CATSEFRDLTNTEAFF. In DNA, the CDR3 is TGTGCCACCAGTGAGTTCCGGGACCTTACGAACACTGAAGCTTTCTTT.

The sample holds many counts of this clonotype. The chain recombines TRBV19 with TRBJ2-5; 10 nucleotides agree with TRBD2. Unmatched junction bases numbered 11, after V lost 5 bases and J lost 2 bases. Germline loops: CDR1 LNHDA, CDR2 SQIVND (reference sequence). The CDR3 totals 17 residues. The CDR3 sequence: CASSQSFGTSVQETQYF. In DNA form, the CDR3 reads TGTGCCAGTAGTCAATCCTTCGGGACTAGCGTACAAGAGACCCAGTACTTC. Complete variable domain (other parts from reference TRBV19 and TRBJ2-5): DGGITQSPKYLFRKEGQNVTLSCEQNLNHDAMYWYRQDPGQGLRLIYYSQIVNDFQKGDIAEGYSVSREKKESFPLTVTSAQKNPTAFYLCASSQSFGTSVQETQYFGPGTRLLVL.

For this clonotype: A much larger clone sits a single nucleotide away, making a read error possible. The chain is built from TRBV29-1 and TRBJ2-5; TRBD1 agrees at 7 bases. This CDR3 contains 15 residues. V shed 4 bases, J shed 2 bases, and the junction held 10 bases outside the gene matches. Germline assignment: CDR1 SQVTM and CDR2 ANQGSEA. CDR3: CSVGDGLGQQETQYF. The CDR3 nucleotides read TGCAGCGTTGGAGATGGGCTGGGACAGCAAGAGACCCAGTACTTC. The complete variable domain, with remaining parts taken from reference TRBV29-1 and TRBJ2-5, reads SAVISQKPSRDICQRGTSLTIQCQVDSQVTMMFWYRQQPGQSLTLIATANQGSEATYESGFVIDKFPISRPNLTFSTLTVSNMSPEDSSIYLCSVGDGLGQQETQYFGPGTRLLVL.

This clonotype has at least ten counts. The chain links TRBV10-3 to TRBJ2-3; maybe TRBD2 (5 bases). CDR1 ENHRY and CDR2 SYGVKD come from the germline V gene. V lost 4 bases and J lost 1, with 9 bases in between. This CDR3 is built from 14 residues. The CDR3 sequence: CAISGGPGTDTQYF. CDR3 DNA: TGTGCCATCAGTGGAGGGCCGGGCACAGATACGCAGTATTTT.

This clonotype was detected ten times or more. V and J are TRBV29-1 and TRBJ2-3, with D perhaps matching TRBD2 (5 bases). V was clipped by 7 bases and J by 3 bases, with 14 bases between them. This CDR3 region has 13 residues. The V gene's germline CDR1 is SQVTM and CDR2 ANQGSEA. The CDR3 DNA sequence: TGCAGCGCGCCCTTCGAGGGTACAGATACGCAGTATTTT. Translated, it gives CSAPFEGTDTQYF.

This clonotype was seen repeatedly, ten times or more. The chain couples TRBV11-2 to TRBJ2-5, with 11 bases identical to TRBD2. Unmatched junction bases numbered 2, after V lost 5 bases and J lost 3 bases. CDR1 is SGHAT, CDR2 FQNNGV, per germline. CDR3 length equals 14 residues. The CDR3 protein is CASSTLAGEETQYF. The CDR3 coding sequence is TGTGCCAGCAGCACACTAGCGGGAGAAGAGACCCAGTACTTC.

This clonotype was recorded many times. The rearrangement uses TRBV12-5 and TRBJ2-2; TRBD1 matches at 8 bases. Germline CDR1 and CDR2: LGHNT and FRNRAP. The CDR3 consists of 14 residues. The ends lost 6 bases at V and 6 bases at J; junction bases unmatched: 6. The CDR3 sequence: CASGTGVQSGELFF. CDR3 nucleotides: TGTGCTAGTGGGACAGGGGTTCAATCCGGGGAGCTGTTTTTT.

The chain combines TRBV2 with TRBJ2-2, with unresolved D. Trimming shortened V by 11 bases and J by 0 bases, and 10 bases separated the two germline ends. The CDR3 consists of 13 residues. CDR1 SNHLY and CDR2 FYNNEI come from the germline V gene. The CDR3 loop is CALRPANTGELFF. DNA of the CDR3: TGTGCCCTCAGGCCCGCGAACACCGGGGAGCTGTTTTTT.

This clonotype was counted many times. CDR3 loop: CASSLPPLGTDNQPQHF. The CDR3 nucleotides are TGCGCCAGCAGTCTACCCCCACTCGGGACAGACAATCAGCCCCAGCATTTT. The J gene is TRBJ1-5, the V gene TRBV23-1; 7 bases fit TRBD1. TRBV23-1 carries the ORF label, with uncertain function. With V trimmed by 4 bases and J by 3 bases, 12 bases remained unmatched. CDR3 size: 17 residues.